The 28 T cell receptor beta chains listed next were all sequenced from one sample in a study of type 1 regulatory T cells. From the reads, TCRdb called clonotypes with MiXCR, one entry per CDR3 protein. The sample lists about 24,000 distinct CDR3 sequences; 55% to 80% were seen once. Their antigens are not known. Sequenced: cultured T cells, either the whole culture or a sorted T cell fraction (not recorded which). Stated subset: Tr1-enriched cell product generated in vitro against host alloantigens. The receptors here all came from a human donor in good health.

In this sample, this clonotype is medium-sized. The rearrangement uses TRBV20-1 and TRBJ1-3; a weak D match, TRBD1 (5 bases). CDR1 is DFQATT and CDR2 is SNEGSKA in the germline V gene (reference sequence). Between the trimmed V and J ends, which lost 0 bases and 4 bases, there was a span of 10 bases. The CDR3 runs to 14 residues. Here the CDR3 DNA reads TGCAGTGCTAGAGATGCAGGGCCGGGAAACACCATATATTTT. Protein: CSARDAGPGNTIYF.

The chain joins TRBV7-9 to TRBJ1-1; a possible D gene is TRBD1 (5 bases). The CDR3 is made up of 14 amino acids. The V and J ends lost 2 bases and 6 bases respectively, with 13 bases between them. Looked up from germline, CDR1 is SEHNR and CDR2 is FQNEAQ (reference sequence). The CDR3 loop is CASSLRGGAAEAFF. The CDR3, as DNA: TGTGCCAGCAGCTTAAGGGGCGGGGCAGCTGAAGCTTTCTTT.

This chain joins TRBV27 and TRBJ2-2, with TRBD2 matching 8 bases. V was pared by 3 bases and J by 7 bases, with 25 bases of the junction left unmatched. This CDR3 spans 21 amino acids. Germline-derived CDR1 and CDR2 are MNHEY and SMNVEV (reference sequence). The CDR3 is CASSFPSGTALSGGVGGELFF. In nucleotides, the CDR3 is TGTGCCAGCAGTTTCCCGTCCGGGACCGCGTTAAGCGGGGGTGTAGGCGGGGAGCTGTTTTTT.

V and J are TRBV5-1 and TRBJ1-1; no clear D. The ends were cut back, 1 base at V and 0 bases at J, with 13 bases in the middle. Germline lookup yields CDR1 SGHRS and CDR2 YFSETQ. The CDR3 spans 16 residues. As DNA, the CDR3 is TGCGCCAGCAGCTTGATGGTTTCAAACATGAACACTGAAGCTTTCTTT. Its translation is CASSLMVSNMNTEAFF. The full variable domain, its missing parts supplied by reference TRBV5-1 and TRBJ1-1, is KAGVTQTPRYLIKTRGQQVTLSCSPISGHRSVSWYQQTPGQGLQFLFEYFSETQRNKGNFPGRFSGRQFSNSRSEMNVSTLELGDSALYLCASSLMVSNMNTEAFFGQGTRLTVV.

The genes are TRBV24-1 and TRBJ2-5, with D perhaps assigned TRBD1 or TRBD2 (6 bases each). Trimming pared 5 bases from V and 7 bases from J, leaving 13 bases between. Germline lookup yields CDR1 KGHDR and CDR2 SFDVKD. The length of the CDR3 is 13 residues. CDR3 region: CATSVGGAVTQYF. The CDR3 nucleotides are TGTGCCACCAGTGTCGGGGGCGCGGTGACCCAGTACTTC.

The chain couples TRBV2 to TRBJ2-7; D uncertain. This CDR3 region has 11 residues. From germline, CDR1 is SNHLY and CDR2 FYNNEI. V gave up 6 bases and J gave up 7 bases, with 10 bases separating them. This CDR3 is CASSESWEQYF. As DNA, the CDR3 is TGTGCCAGCAGCGAGAGTTGGGAGCAGTACTTC.

The chain is built from TRBV29-1 and TRBJ2-5; 7 nucleotides line up with TRBD1. The germline gives CDR1 SQVTM, CDR2 ANQGSEA. The junction had 10 bases not matched to a gene; V was cut back by 7 bases and J by 5 bases. The CDR3 length is 13 residues. This chain's CDR3 is CSGSRGRGETQYF. For the CDR3, the DNA is TGCAGCGGGAGTAGGGGGCGTGGGGAGACCCAGTACTTC.

The V gene is TRBV18, the J gene TRBJ2-7, with 9 bases lining up with TRBD1. The CDR3 loop spans 14 amino acids. Unmatched junction bases numbered 9, after V lost 6 bases and J lost 6 bases. From germline, CDR1 is KGHSH and CDR2 LQKENI. This CDR3 reads CASSSGTGTIEQYF. The CDR3 region has the DNA TGTGCCAGCTCGTCCGGGACAGGGACAATCGAGCAGTACTTC.

This clonotype was observed a handful of times. The chain uses TRBV30 and TRBJ1-2, with D maybe TRBD1 (6 bases). CDR1 and CDR2 (germline): GTSNPN, SVGIG (reference sequence). V was cut by 2 bases and J by 5 bases, with 21 bases left in between. CDR3 length: 16 residues. The CDR3 is CAWSSRRGRREYGYTF. DNA for the CDR3: TGTGCCTGGAGTAGCCGGCGGGGGCGCCGGGAGTATGGCTACACCTTC.

V gene TRBV2 combines with J gene TRBJ2-6; the D is unclear. The CDR3 is 16 amino acids. CDR1 and CDR2 from the germline V gene are SNHLY and FYNNEI. Trimming left V 4 bases short and J 1 base short, with 11 bases between. CDR3 residues: CASSGSSSSGANVLTF. The DNA of the CDR3 is TGTGCCAGCAGTGGATCCTCTAGTTCTGGGGCCAACGTCCTGACTTTC.

The V call is TRBV5-1, the J call TRBJ2-1, with 9 bases matching TRBD2. J gave up 1 base and V 2 bases, and 7 bases lay outside the gene matches. CDR3 length: 17 residues. Per the germline V gene, CDR1 is SGHRS and CDR2 is YFSETQ. The CDR3 DNA sequence: TGCGCCAGCAGCTTCGGCGGGACTAGCATTTCCTACAATGAGCAGTTCTTC. It encodes CASSFGGTSISYNEQFF.

The chain has TRBV7-2 and TRBJ2-6; the D gene is possibly TRBD2 (6 bases). Trimming removed 0 bases from V and 0 bases from J, with 9 bases in between. Germline assignment: CDR1 SGHTA and CDR2 FQGNSA. The length of the CDR3 is 17 residues. As DNA, the CDR3 is TGTGCCAGCAGCTTAGCAGGGAGGATCTCTGGGGCCAACGTCCTGACTTTC. Translation: CASSLAGRISGANVLTF. The full variable domain, with the rest looked up from reference TRBV7-2 and TRBJ2-6, is GAGVSQSPSNKVTEKGKDVELRCDPISGHTALYWYRQSLGQGLEFLIYFQGNSAPDKSGLPSDRFSAERTGGSVSTLTIQRTQQEDSAVYLCASSLAGRISGANVLTFGAGSRLTVL.

By share of the sample, this clonotype is large. V is TRBV18 and J is TRBJ2-5; 7 positions agree with TRBD1. V was clipped by 3 bases and J by 4 bases; unmatched bases: 5. This CDR3 comprises 14 residues. Germline lookup yields CDR1 KGHSH and CDR2 LQKENI. Here the CDR3 DNA reads TGTGCCAGCTCACCGGACAGGCGGCGAGAGACCCAGTACTTC. This codes for CASSPDRRRETQYF.

V is TRBV7-9 and J is TRBJ2-3; TRBD2 matches at 9 bases. The CDR3 is 16 residues long. V gave up 1 base and J gave up 3 bases; unmatched junction bases: 5. CDR1 is SEHNR, CDR2 FQNEAQ, per germline (reference sequence). DNA of the CDR3: TGTGCCAGCAGCTTAGGTGTGGCGGGGGGGACAGATACGCAGTATTTT. It yields the protein CASSLGVAGGTDTQYF.

The chain carries TRBV7-2 and TRBJ2-2; 7 bases align to TRBD1. V shed 5 bases, J shed 0 bases, and the junction held 9 bases outside the gene matches. The CDR3 has 17 residues. Germline assignment: CDR1 SGHTA and CDR2 FQGNSA. The CDR3 loop is CASSRQGTGANTGELFF. In DNA form, the CDR3 reads TGTGCCAGCAGCCGCCAGGGTACAGGGGCGAACACCGGGGAGCTGTTTTTT.

The chain recombines TRBV2 with TRBJ1-2, with 7 bases lining up with TRBD1. The CDR3 totals 13 residues. Germline assignment: CDR1 SNHLY and CDR2 FYNNEI. The junction had 5 bases not matched to a gene; V was cut back by 7 bases and J by 3 bases. As DNA, the CDR3 is TGTGCCAGCAAAGGGGACAGCTACTATGGCTACACCTTC. Amino acids: CASKGDSYYGYTF.

The V call is TRBV6-1, the J call TRBJ1-1, with D perhaps TRBD1 (5 bases). V dropped 3 bases and J dropped 4 bases, with 15 bases sitting between them. Germline V gives CDR1 MNHNS, CDR2 SASEGT. The CDR3 runs to 15 residues. CDR3 nucleotide sequence: TGTGCCAGCAGTGACAGGGCCGGGGTCGGCACTGAAGCTTTCTTT. Protein: CASSDRAGVGTEAFF.

This chain links TRBV6-1 with TRBJ2-7; tentatively, D is TRBD2 (6 bases). The CDR3 spans 15 residues. The germline CDR1 and CDR2 sequences are MNHNS and SASEGT. V dropped 7 bases and J dropped 2 bases, with 18 bases sitting between them. CDR3: CASTEGGSGAYEQYF. The CDR3 bases are TGTGCCAGCACCGAGGGAGGATCAGGCGCCTACGAGCAGTACTTC.

As for this clonotype: The junction and the germline gene differ at one end; a read error may be behind it. This chain uses TRBV6-5 with TRBJ1-1, with no clear D. Germline lookup yields CDR1 MNHEY and CDR2 SVGAGI. The CDR3 runs to 14 residues. The CDR3 is CANSGRNGNTEAFF. The CDR3 DNA is TGTGCCAACAGTGGGCGCAACGGGAACACTGAAGCTTTCTTT.

The chain joins TRBV7-2 to TRBJ2-3, with 16 nucleotides matching TRBD2. Per the germline V gene, CDR1 is SGHTA and CDR2 is FQGNSA. The CDR3 has 17 amino acids. J was trimmed by 4 bases and V by 1 base; bases with no gene match: 2. CDR3 in DNA: TGTGCCAGCAGCTTAGTGGGACTAGCGGGGGGGCCAGATACGCAGTATTTT. Amino acid sequence: CASSLVGLAGGPDTQYF.

This chain connects TRBV12-3 or TRBV12-4 to TRBJ1-5, with unresolved D. The V gene lost 4 bases and the J gene lost 6 bases, with 10 bases spanning the gap. This CDR3 spans 13 amino acids. CDR3 in DNA: TGTGCCAGCAGTTCGCCCCCGGGTCAGCCCCAGCATTTT. Residues: CASSSPPGQPQHF.

The chain combines TRBV11-3 with TRBJ2-7; D may be TRBD1 (5 bases). V was clipped by 1 base and J by 5 bases, with 12 bases between them. The length of the CDR3 is 14 residues. The V gene's germline CDR1 is SGHNT and CDR2 YENEEA. The CDR3 coding sequence is TGTGCCAGCAGCTTAGGGGGCGTAGGGAACGAGCAGTACTTC. Amino acids: CASSLGGVGNEQYF. Drawing the rest from reference TRBV11-3 and TRBJ2-7, the complete variable domain is EAGVVQSPRYKIIEKKQPVAFWCNPISGHNTLYWYLQNLGQGPELLIRYENEEAVDDSQLPKDRFSAERLKGVDSTLKIQPAELGDSAVYLCASSLGGVGNEQYFGPGTRLTVT.

The rearrangement joins TRBV7-8 to TRBJ2-1; 16 bases align to TRBD2. Germline V lookup: CDR1 SGHVS, CDR2 FQNEAQ. The ends lost 5 bases at V and 8 bases at J; junction bases unmatched: 9. This CDR3 spans 17 amino acids. The CDR3, as DNA: TGTGCCAGCAGCCCGCTGGGACTAGCGGGGGGGCCGTATGAGCAGTTCTTC. Encoded protein: CASSPLGLAGGPYEQFF.

This clonotype was counted once. This rearrangement joins TRBV6-2 or TRBV6-3 to TRBJ1-1; 8 bases fit TRBD1. CDR3 length equals 16 residues. From germline, CDR1 is MNHEY and CDR2 SVGEGT. V lost 6 bases, J lost 1 base, and 10 bases stayed unmatched. The CDR3 DNA follows: TGTGCCAGCAGCTCACATTGGACAGGGAGGAACACTGAAGCTTTCTTT. Its translation: CASSSHWTGRNTEAFF.

The V and J genes are TRBV30 and TRBJ2-1, with TRBD2 matching 8 bases. The CDR3 has 15 amino acids. V was pared by 0 bases and J by 8 bases, with 9 bases of the junction left unmatched. CDR1 is GTSNPN and CDR2 is SVGIG in the germline V gene (reference sequence). The CDR3 region is CAWSVRLVGGDEQFF. The CDR3 coding sequence is TGTGCCTGGAGTGTACGCCTAGTCGGGGGGGATGAGCAGTTCTTC.

The gene calls are TRBV5-8 and TRBJ1-2; perhaps TRBD1 as D (6 bases). The germline V gene encodes CDR1 SGHTS and CDR2 YDEGEE. The V gene lost 0 bases and the J gene lost 4 bases, with 19 bases spanning the gap. The CDR3 runs 17 residues. The CDR3 loop is CASSLAGVAYLGYGYTF. The CDR3 nucleotides read TGTGCCAGCAGCTTGGCAGGGGTCGCGTATTTGGGCTATGGCTACACCTTC.

V and J are TRBV20-1 and TRBJ1-2; D is uncertain. V shed 1 base and J shed 7 bases, with 7 bases lying between them. In germline, CDR1 is DFQATT, CDR2 SNEGSKA (reference sequence). The CDR3 has 11 amino acids. CDR3 sequence: CSARVRVGYTF. The DNA of the CDR3 is TGCAGTGCTAGAGTTCGGGTTGGCTACACCTTC.

V is TRBV5-1 and J is TRBJ1-4; TRBD1 is a possible D gene (5 bases). The CDR3 consists of 15 residues. Germline V CDR1 and CDR2: SGHRS, YFSETQ. The V gene lost 4 bases and the J gene lost 13 bases, with 23 bases spanning the gap. In DNA, the CDR3 is TGCGCCAGCAGCGGTGAAGGCGGCTTAGTTGGGGGACTGTTTTTT. This codes for CASSGEGGLVGGLFF.